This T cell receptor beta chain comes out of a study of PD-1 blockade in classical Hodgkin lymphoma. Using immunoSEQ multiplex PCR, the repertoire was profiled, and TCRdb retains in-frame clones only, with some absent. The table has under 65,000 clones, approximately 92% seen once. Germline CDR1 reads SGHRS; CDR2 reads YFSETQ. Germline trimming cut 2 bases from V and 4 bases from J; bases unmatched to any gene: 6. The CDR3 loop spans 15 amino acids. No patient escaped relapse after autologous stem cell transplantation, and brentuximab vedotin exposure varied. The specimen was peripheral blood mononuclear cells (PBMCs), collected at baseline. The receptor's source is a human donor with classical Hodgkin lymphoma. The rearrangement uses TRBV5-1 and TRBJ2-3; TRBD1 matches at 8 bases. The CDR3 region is CASSFSGGSSDTQYF. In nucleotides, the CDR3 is TGCGCCAGCAGCTTCTCAGGGGGCTCGTCAGATACGCAGTATTTT.